This entry lists 19 T cell receptor beta chains sequenced from one sample in a study of T cells in Graves' hyperthyroidism and ophthalmopathy. TCR beta CDR3 regions were amplified from RNA transcripts. The HTBI primer set drove a first-round RT-PCR of the TCR CDR3. TCRdb called the multiplex PCR reads again in MiXCR, with one record for every CDR3 protein. The data contain around 490,000 distinct CDR3 sequences, about 20% of them singletons. Material: blood. The source is a man aged 35 to 55 with Graves' ophthalmopathy.

The V and J genes are TRBV3-1 and TRBJ2-7; D could derive from TRBD1 or TRBD2 (5 bases each). The germline gives CDR1 LGHDT, CDR2 YNNKEL (reference sequence). The CDR3 covers 16 residues. The V end was cut by 4 bases, the J end by 5 bases, with 21 bases between. CDR3 bases: TGTGCCAGCAGCCCTTGGGACCAATCCGAGGTCGACGAGCAGTACTTC. Translating gives CASSPWDQSEVDEQYF.

In nucleotides, the CDR3 is TGTGCCAGCAGTTACTCACCTAGCGAGCAGTACTTC. Its translation is CASSYSPSEQYF. The chain is built from TRBV6-5 and TRBJ2-7; D unclear. There are 12 residues in the CDR3. With 0 bases removed from V and 6 bases from J, the gap between germline ends came to 6 bases. Per the germline V gene, CDR1 is MNHEY and CDR2 is SVGAGI.

This rearrangement joins TRBV18 to TRBJ1-3; the D gene is possibly TRBD1 (5 bases). Trimming removed 3 bases from V and 2 bases from J, with 11 bases in between. Germline assignment: CDR1 KGHSH and CDR2 LQKENI. The CDR3 totals 15 residues. CDR3 region: CASSPGGTTGNTIYF. The CDR3 DNA reads TGTGCCAGCTCACCCGGGGGGACGACTGGAAACACCATATATTTT.

This clonotype was found many times. This chain's CDR3 is CASSDRQRREQYF. In nucleotides, the CDR3 is TGTGCCAGCAGCGACCGACAGAGGCGCGAGCAGTACTTC. The chain is built from TRBV7-9 and TRBJ2-7; D may be TRBD1 (5 bases). The CDR3 sequence is 13 residues long. Germline lookup yields CDR1 SEHNR and CDR2 FQNEAQ (reference sequence). The V end lost 5 bases, the J end lost 6 bases, and 14 bases lay between the germline ends.

Comments on this clonotype: The CDR3 does not close with the conserved phenylalanine or tryptophan, likely indicating a read error. The chain couples TRBV12-3 or TRBV12-4 to TRBJ1-5; D might be TRBD1 (6 bases). The CDR3 is made up of 14 amino acids. Between the trimmed V and J ends, which lost 7 bases and 4 bases, there was a span of 14 bases. CDR3 amino acids: CASTSGTGNQPQHL. The CDR3 region has the DNA TGTGCCAGCACCTCGGGCACAGGGAATCAGCCCCAGCATCTT.

In DNA, the CDR3 is TGTGCCAGCAGCTCCGGGCCTCACACTGAAGCTTTCTTT. Translation: CASSSGPHTEAFF. The chain uses TRBV9 and TRBJ1-1; D is unresolved. Germline CDR1 is SGDLS and CDR2 is YYNGEE. This CDR3 spans 13 amino acids. Trimming removed 4 bases at V and 3 bases at J, with 10 bases between.

This clonotype was counted between two and nine times. V gene TRBV25-1 combines with J gene TRBJ1-5; 9 bases fit TRBD1. Germline CDR1 and CDR2: MGHDK and SYGVNS. This CDR3 contains 14 residues. The V segment lost 6 bases and the J segment 3 bases; nucleotides outside the gene matches: 3. Written as DNA, the CDR3 is TGTGCCAGCAGGGGGACAGGGACCAATCAGCCCCAGCATTTT. Amino acid sequence: CASRGTGTNQPQHF.

This clonotype was picked up many times. V is TRBV20-1 and J is TRBJ2-5; 9 nucleotides agree with TRBD2. CDR3 length equals 16 residues. The germline CDR1 and CDR2 sequences are DFQATT and SNEGSKA (reference sequence). After removal of 2 bases from V and 5 bases from J, the junction contained 12 bases not matched to a gene. DNA for the CDR3: TGCAGTGCTAGAACCGGGACTAGCTCTCTTCGGGAGACCCAGTACTTC. Translated: CSARTGTSSLRETQYF.

This clonotype was counted at least ten times. The chain couples TRBV11-1 to TRBJ2-2; no reliable D call. The germline V and J ends were trimmed by 6 bases and 5 bases, with 19 bases remaining between them. CDR3 length: 16 amino acids. Germline lookup yields CDR1 SGHAT and CDR2 FQDESV (reference sequence). This CDR3 is CASRYGPGLGTGELFF. The DNA for the CDR3 is TGTGCCAGCAGATACGGCCCGGGCCTGGGGACCGGGGAGCTGTTTTTT.

This clonotype was seen repeatedly, ten times or more. This chain joins TRBV18 and TRBJ2-5; D remains ambiguous. CDR1 is KGHSH, CDR2 LQKENI, per germline. V lost 3 bases, J lost 7 bases, and 6 bases lay in between. This CDR3 has 11 residues. CDR3 sequence: CASSPEVTQYF. The CDR3 nucleotides read TGTGCCAGCTCACCCGAGGTGACCCAGTACTTC.

This clonotype turned up a few times. The chain is built from TRBV28 and TRBJ2-3; D might be TRBD1 or TRBD2, each matching 6 bases. Germline CDR1 and CDR2: MDHEN and SYDVKM. The CDR3 loop spans 12 amino acids. V shed 11 bases and J shed 6 bases, with 15 bases lying between them. In DNA form, the CDR3 reads TGTGCCTTTGGGGGGCGCCGGGATACGCAGTATTTT. It translates to CAFGGRRDTQYF.

This clonotype has just a few counts. The gene calls are TRBV12-3 or TRBV12-4 and TRBJ1-5; D uncertain. This CDR3 has 14 amino acids. V gave up 8 bases and J gave up 3 bases, with 14 bases separating them. This CDR3 reads CASQAGEYNQPQHF. DNA of the CDR3: TGTGCCAGCCAGGCAGGCGAGTACAATCAGCCCCAGCATTTT.

This rearrangement joins TRBV18 to TRBJ2-7, with 7 bases matching TRBD1. In germline, CDR1 is KGHSH, CDR2 LQKENI. The V gene end was trimmed by 4 bases and the J gene end by 5 bases; junction bases not matched to a gene: 5. The CDR3 has 13 residues. CDR3 DNA: TGTGCCAGCTCACTCGAGACAGGGAACGAGCAGTACTTC. Its translation is CASSLETGNEQYF. The variable domain in full, completed from reference TRBV18 and TRBJ2-7, reads NAGVMQNPRHLVRRRGQEARLRCSPMKGHSHVYWYRQLPEEGLKFMVYLQKENIIDESGMPKERFSAEFPKEGPSILRIQQVVRGDSAAYFCASSLETGNEQYFGPGTRLTVT.

In its sample, this clonotype was seen a few times. The chain recombines TRBV7-9 with TRBJ1-1; D gene unclear. Germline loops: CDR1 SEHNR, CDR2 FQNEAQ (reference sequence). The ends were cut back, 5 bases at V and 6 bases at J, with 10 bases in the middle. CDR3 length: 12 residues. CDR3 DNA sequence: TGTGCCAGCAGCACGACGGAGCCTGAAGCTTTCTTT. As protein: CASSTTEPEAFF. The variable domain in full, completed from reference TRBV7-9 and TRBJ1-1, reads DTGVSQNPRHKITKRGQNVTFRCDPISEHNRLYWYRQTLGQGPEFLTYFQNEAQLEKSRLLSDRFSAERPKGSFSTLEIQRTEQGDSAMYLCASSTTEPEAFFGQGTRLTVV.

This chain joins TRBV5-1 and TRBJ1-2, with 7 bases fitting TRBD1. The CDR3 contains 15 residues. Germline CDR1 and CDR2: SGHRS and YFSETQ. Unmatched junction bases numbered 4, after V lost 0 bases and J lost 2 bases. The CDR3 reads CASSLGLDRNYGYTF. The CDR3 DNA sequence: TGCGCCAGCAGCTTGGGACTGGACAGGAACTATGGCTACACCTTC.

V and J are TRBV20-1 and TRBJ2-3, with no clear D. The germline gives CDR1 DFQATT, CDR2 SNEGSKA (reference sequence). The CDR3 has 11 residues. V was cut by 7 bases and J by 4 bases, with 9 bases left in between. The CDR3 bases are TGCAGTGGAGAAGGGTCAGATACGCAGTATTTT. Translating it yields CSGEGSDTQYF.

This chain joins TRBV5-1 and TRBJ1-4; tentative D call: TRBD1 (5 bases). The ends were cut back, 5 bases at V and 5 bases at J, with 13 bases in the middle. This CDR3 is built from 14 residues. Germline lookup yields CDR1 SGHRS and CDR2 YFSETQ. The DNA for the CDR3 is TGCGCCAGCAGGACTCAAAACAGGAATGAAAAACTGTTTTTT. It specifies CASRTQNRNEKLFF.

The V and J genes are TRBV7-9 and TRBJ2-7; 9 nucleotides align to TRBD2. The CDR3 loop spans 15 amino acids. Germline values: CDR1 SEHNR, CDR2 FQNEAQ (reference sequence). Unmatched junction bases numbered 6, after V lost 5 bases and J lost 1 base. The DNA for the CDR3 is TGTGCCAGCAGCCTTAGCGGGAGAAAGTCCTACGAGCAGTACTTC. This gives the protein CASSLSGRKSYEQYF.

This clonotype occurred once. The chain joins TRBV20-1 to TRBJ1-1; D perhaps matches TRBD1 (5 bases). The CDR3 is made up of 12 amino acids. CDR1 is DFQATT, CDR2 SNEGSKA, per germline (reference sequence). Trimming took off 7 bases at V and 6 bases at J, with 15 bases between the two ends. CDR3 sequence: CSDRGDKPEAFF. CDR3 coding DNA: TGCAGTGATAGGGGAGACAAGCCTGAAGCTTTCTTT.